The 26 T cell receptor beta chains below all came from one sample that was sequenced in a study of T-cell reconstitution after alpha-beta-depleted transplantation in children. Using unique molecular identifiers, the investigators prepared the TCRbeta library. TCRdb re-called the PCR reads with MiXCR, one entry per CDR3 protein. The table has about 420,000 distinct CDR3 sequences, roughly 10% seen once. Source: PBMCs from the stem cell graft donor, taken from the stem cell graft. These receptors were taken from a human donor who donated a stem cell graft to a child with acute myeloid leukemia.

In this sample, this clonotype turned up a few times. V and J are TRBV7-2 and TRBJ2-2; D is ambiguous. In germline, CDR1 is SGHTA, CDR2 FQGNSA. This CDR3 has 14 amino acids. Deletions cut 5 bases from V and 5 bases from J, with 12 bases between. CDR3 residues: CASSLKARTGELFF. The CDR3 DNA reads as TGTGCCAGCAGCCTAAAGGCCAGAACCGGGGAGCTGTTTTTT.

This clonotype was detected only a few times. The V call is TRBV12-3 or TRBV12-4, the J call TRBJ2-3, with D uncertain. The CDR3 runs 15 residues. V was shortened by 6 bases and J by 2 bases, with 15 bases between the two germline ends. The CDR3 region is CASRNNIPNTDTQYF. In nucleotides, the CDR3 is TGTGCCAGCAGGAACAACATACCCAACACAGATACGCAGTATTTT.

V gene TRBV5-1 combines with J gene TRBJ2-5; 7 bases are shared with TRBD2. Germline CDR1 reads SGHRS; CDR2 reads YFSETQ. The CDR3 totals 18 residues. Losses at the gene ends were 2 bases for V and 2 bases for J; bases not matched to a gene: 15. Here the CDR3 DNA reads TGCGCCAGCAGCTTTGGAGATTATCGGGAGGACTCACAAGAGACCCAGTACTTC. Translation gives CASSFGDYREDSQETQYF.

This clonotype was picked up a small number of times. The chain employs TRBV2 and TRBJ2-7; no definite D call. The CDR3 totals 12 residues. V was pared by 2 bases and J by 4 bases, with 6 bases between. Germline lookup yields CDR1 SNHLY and CDR2 FYNNEI. CDR3 DNA sequence: TGTGCCAGCAGTGAAAATACGTACGAGCAGTACGTC. This translates into CASSENTYEQYV.

The J gene is TRBJ2-5, the V gene TRBV20-1, with unresolved D. V lost 5 bases and J 1 base, leaving 14 bases between the germline ends. CDR1 DFQATT and CDR2 SNEGSKA come from the germline V gene (reference sequence). The CDR3 is made up of 14 amino acids. CDR3 DNA sequence: TGCAGTGCTCCCTATCGCCCCTCCCAAGAGACCCAGTACTTC. Encoded protein: CSAPYRPSQETQYF.

J is TRBJ2-5 and V is TRBV7-2; 11 bases line up with TRBD2. The CDR3 totals 15 residues. The V gene's germline CDR1 is SGHTA and CDR2 FQGNSA. V shed 1 base, J shed 5 bases, and the junction held 3 bases outside the gene matches. The CDR3 here is CASSLEGLAVETQYF. CDR3 nucleotide sequence: TGTGCCAGCAGCTTAGAGGGACTAGCGGTGGAGACCCAGTACTTC.

This chain joins TRBV5-1 and TRBJ2-5, with 7 bases identical to TRBD2. V dropped 4 bases and J dropped 2; count of bases not matched to a gene: 8. Germline CDR1 SGHRS, CDR2 YFSETQ. This CDR3 spans 15 amino acids. The DNA for the CDR3 is TGCGCCAGCAGCCGCCTGACTAGCAGTCAAGAGACCCAGTACTTC. Encoded protein: CASSRLTSSQETQYF.

This clonotype was picked up many times. The chain joins TRBV6-5 to TRBJ1-1; TRBD1 matches 7 bases. Germline V CDR1 and CDR2: MNHEY, SVGAGI. The CDR3 has 16 residues. The V gene end was trimmed by 0 bases and the J gene end by 4 bases; junction bases not matched to a gene: 8. CDR3 region: CASSYSKVTGTTEAFF. CDR3 bases: TGTGCCAGCAGTTACTCGAAAGTGACAGGGACCACTGAAGCTTTCTTT.

This clonotype was counted ten times or more. V gene TRBV21-1 combines with J gene TRBJ2-3; TRBD1 is taken as the D call from the table, unchecked against the DNA. TRBV21-1 is shown as a pseudogene. The length of the CDR3 is 19 residues. CDR3 DNA sequence: TGTGCCAGCAGCAAAGTTTTCGGGGACAGACTGCCAAGCACAGATACGCAGTATTTT. This codes for CASSKVFGDRLPSTDTQYF.

This clonotype was seen ten or more times. This rearrangement joins TRBV5-1 to TRBJ2-5; 8 nucleotides align to TRBD1. Per germline, CDR1 SGHRS and CDR2 YFSETQ. After removal of 0 bases from V and 7 bases from J, the junction contained 20 bases not matched to a gene. The CDR3 length is 19 residues. The CDR3 DNA sequence: TGCGCCAGCAGCTTGGTTTTCCAAGGCCGGGACAGGAGGGCAGGGACCCAGTACTTC. Its protein is CASSLVFQGRDRRAGTQYF.

This clonotype has more than one count but fewer than ten. The chain uses TRBV5-1 and TRBJ2-5; possible D gene TRBD2, 5 bases. The CDR3 is 11 amino acids. Germline values: CDR1 SGHRS, CDR2 YFSETQ. Trimming removed 6 bases from V and 2 bases from J, with 5 bases in between. CDR3 coding DNA: TGCGCCAGCAAGCGGCAAGAGACCCAGTACTTC. Protein sequence: CASKRQETQYF.

This clonotype has a count of ten or more. The V call is TRBV4-1, the J call TRBJ1-2, with a weak D call TRBD1 (6 bases). Trimming took 0 bases from V and 4 from J, leaving 12 bases between them. The CDR3 has 15 residues. Germline CDR1 and CDR2: MGHRA and YSYEKL. CDR3 in DNA: TGCGCCAGCAGCCAAGATCATGACAGGACCTATGGCTACACCTTC. It is translated as CASSQDHDRTYGYTF.

This clonotype was picked up a small number of times. The chain recombines TRBV20-1 with TRBJ1-2; D unclear. Per germline, CDR1 DFQATT and CDR2 SNEGSKA (reference sequence). The length of the CDR3 is 11 residues. V gave up 5 bases and J gave up 3 bases, with 7 bases separating them. Here the CDR3 reads CSALTDYGYTF. The CDR3, as DNA: TGCAGTGCTCTAACGGACTATGGCTACACCTTC.

This clonotype appeared a few times. This chain links TRBV15 with TRBJ2-2, with 8 bases that match TRBD2. The CDR3 has 15 amino acids. After removal of 4 bases from V and 6 bases from J, the junction contained 7 bases not matched to a gene. The germline CDR1 and CDR2 sequences are LNHNV and YYDKDF (reference sequence). The DNA for the CDR3 is TGTGCCACCAGCACCACCCGGGAGGGCGCCGGGGAGCTGTTTTTT. Protein product: CATSTTREGAGELFF. The entire variable domain, with the rest obtained from reference TRBV15 and TRBJ2-2, is as follows: DAMVIQNPRYQVTQFGKPVTLSCSQTLNHNVMYWYQQKSSQAPKLLFHYYDKDFNNEADTPDNFQSRRPNTSFCFLDIRSPGLGDTAMYLCATSTTREGAGELFFGEGSRLTVL.

This clonotype was detected a few times. The chain recombines TRBV6-1 with TRBJ2-3; D possibly uses TRBD1 or TRBD2 (6 bases each). The length of the CDR3 is 17 residues. Trimming stripped 8 bases from V and 2 bases from J, with 23 bases between. Germline CDR1 reads MNHNS; CDR2 reads SASEGT. The CDR3 DNA reads as TGTGCCAGCTCGGGGGTCAAGGGGGGCGTGGACACAGATACGCAGTATTTT. As protein: CASSGVKGGVDTDTQYF.

This rearrangement joins TRBV6-5 to TRBJ2-7; D possibly corresponds to TRBD2 (6 bases). Trimming removed 0 bases from V and 0 bases from J, with 15 bases in between. Germline V gives CDR1 MNHEY, CDR2 SVGAGI. The CDR3 sequence is 17 residues long. DNA for the CDR3: TGTGCCAGCAGTTACTCGGGAGCGGAGGGGAGCTCCTACGAGCAGTACTTC. This codes for CASSYSGAEGSSYEQYF.

This clonotype came up a few times. J is TRBJ1-2 and V is TRBV4-2, with 8 bases fitting TRBD1. V shed 1 base and J 8 bases; nucleotides not matched to a gene: 18. The length of the CDR3 is 18 residues. Germline V lookup: CDR1 LGHNA, CDR2 YNFKEQ. The CDR3 sequence: CASSQVYWTGNLSSGYTF. The CDR3, as DNA: TGTGCCAGCAGCCAAGTGTATTGGACAGGGAACCTATCGAGCGGCTACACCTTC.

This clonotype occurred a few times. V and J are TRBV6-1 and TRBJ1-5; TRBD1 matches 8 bases. CDR3 length equals 18 residues. In germline, CDR1 is MNHNS, CDR2 SASEGT. Trimming cost V 6 bases and J 0 bases; bases outside gene matches: 13. The CDR3 DNA sequence: TGTGCCAGCAGACCCAATCCGCAGGGGGCGGATAGCAATCAGCCCCAGCATTTT. This encodes CASRPNPQGADSNQPQHF.

J is TRBJ2-3 and V is TRBV20-1, with 8 bases aligning to TRBD1. The CDR3 sequence is 13 residues long. Germline CDR1 is DFQATT and CDR2 is SNEGSKA (reference sequence). V dropped 3 bases and J dropped 2; count of bases not matched to a gene: 1. Here the CDR3 DNA reads TGCAGTGCTAGCAGGGGGCCCACAGATACGCAGTATTTT. Amino acids: CSASRGPTDTQYF.

This clonotype was recorded a few times. The chain's CDR3 is CASSFAPGLNYGYTF. In nucleotides, the CDR3 is TGTGCCAGCAGTTTCGCCCCAGGGCTTAACTATGGCTACACCTTC. The V call is TRBV27, the J call TRBJ1-2; D possibly corresponds to TRBD1 (5 bases). The CDR3 contains 15 residues. Trimming took 3 bases from V and 1 from J, leaving 12 bases between them. Germline V gene data show CDR1 as MNHEY and CDR2 as SMNVEV (reference sequence).

This clonotype was seen at least ten times. The V call is TRBV5-1, the J call TRBJ2-1, with D perhaps TRBD2 (6 bases). The germline CDR1 and CDR2 sequences are SGHRS and YFSETQ. The V end lost 0 bases, the J end lost 5 bases, and 9 bases lay between the germline ends. The CDR3 totals 14 residues. CDR3 coding DNA: TGCGCCAGCAGCTTGGACGGGGGTAACAATGAGCAGTTCTTC. This translates into CASSLDGGNNEQFF. The full variable domain, its missing parts supplied by reference TRBV5-1 and TRBJ2-1, is KAGVTQTPRYLIKTRGQQVTLSCSPISGHRSVSWYQQTPGQGLQFLFEYFSETQRNKGNFPGRFSGRQFSNSRSEMNVSTLELGDSALYLCASSLDGGNNEQFFGPGTRLTVL.

The chain is built from TRBV5-1 and TRBJ2-3; D not certain. Germline CDR1 reads SGHRS; CDR2 reads YFSETQ. Trimming pared 1 base from V and 0 bases from J, leaving 12 bases between. CDR3 length: 16 residues. The CDR3 region has the DNA TGCGCCAGCAGCTTGAACGGGCGAACTAGCACAGATACGCAGTATTTT. Translated: CASSLNGRTSTDTQYF.

The chain employs TRBV4-3 and TRBJ2-6, with D unclear. Germline CDR1 LGHNA, CDR2 YSLEER. V was shortened by 5 bases and J by 2 bases, with 7 bases between the two germline ends. This CDR3 contains 14 residues. In DNA form, the CDR3 reads TGCGCCAGCAGCTCAATGACTGGGGCCAACGTCCTGACTTTC. Translating it yields CASSSMTGANVLTF.

This clonotype has only a few counts. The chain joins TRBV25-1 to TRBJ2-3, with D tentatively TRBD2 (6 bases). Trimming shortened V by 4 bases and J by 1 base, and 21 bases separated the two germline ends. Germline values: CDR1 MGHDK, CDR2 SYGVNS. The CDR3 runs to 18 residues. DNA of the CDR3: TGTGCCAGCAGTGGGCCCCTCCTTAAACCTAGCGGCACAGATACGCAGTATTTT. Its protein product is CASSGPLLKPSGTDTQYF. Complete variable domain (other parts from reference TRBV25-1 and TRBJ2-3): EADIYQTPRYLVIGTGKKITLECSQTMGHDKMYWYQQDPGMELHLIHYSYGVNSTEKGDLSSESTVSRIRTEHFPLTLESARPSHTSQYLCASSGPLLKPSGTDTQYFGPGTRLTVL.

At least ten counts were recorded for this clonotype. The genes are TRBV10-2 and TRBJ2-3; D gene unclear. CDR1 WSHSY and CDR2 SAAADI come from the germline V gene. The V end lost 7 bases, the J end lost 4 bases, and 9 bases lay between the germline ends. This CDR3 spans 12 amino acids. The CDR3 nucleotides are TGCGCCAGCAAGGACGTTGCAGATACGCAGTATTTT. As protein: CASKDVADTQYF.

This clonotype was detected only a few times. V gene TRBV29-1 combines with J gene TRBJ2-1; D uncertain. Trimming stripped 6 bases from V and 5 bases from J, with 14 bases between. CDR3 size: 13 residues. Germline V gives CDR1 SQVTM, CDR2 ANQGSEA. The CDR3 region is CSVATRVNNEQFF. The DNA for the CDR3 is TGCAGCGTGGCGACCAGAGTGAACAATGAGCAGTTCTTC.